The rows below give T cell receptor beta chains drawn from one sample of a study of STAT3 mutations in large granular lymphocyte leukemia. Measured with immunoSEQ multiplex PCR; TCRdb has only the in-frame clones, and not every one. Found here are approximately 10,000 clones, 60% to 85% of them singletons; the top ten hold about 51%. Material: peripheral blood mononuclear cells. Every receptor here comes from a man in his 60s with T-cell large granular lymphocyte leukemia. Some clones in this sample may be carry-over from other donors' samples. The CDR3 runs from the conserved cysteine through the conserved F or W. The D gene is left open where the match is weak. Only part of the rows carry a size: once, few, many, or a class if the clone is expanded.

abundance: NA
v_gene: TRBV5-1
j_gene: TRBJ1-1
d_gene: TRBD1
CDR3aa: CASSSGQPNTEAFF
CDR3nt: TGCGCCAGCAGCTCGGGACAGCCGAACACTGAAGCTTTCTTT

abundance: few
v_gene: TRBV7-9
j_gene: TRBJ1-1
d_gene: NA
CDR3aa: CASSLEVGNTEAFF
CDR3nt: TGTGCCAGCAGCTTAGAAGTAGGGAACACTGAAGCTTTCTTT

abundance: few
v_gene: TRBV5-6
j_gene: TRBJ1-5
d_gene: NA
CDR3aa: CASSQGNQPQHF
CDR3nt: TGTGCCAGCAGCCAGGGGAATCAGCCCCAGCATTTT

abundance: once
v_gene: TRBV6-5
j_gene: TRBJ1-2
d_gene: NA
CDR3aa: CASTGTAYGYTF
CDR3nt: TGTGCCAGCACCGGGACGGCTTATGGCTACACCTTC

abundance: NA
v_gene: TRBV27
j_gene: TRBJ2-1
d_gene: NA
CDR3aa: CASSSRDSFYNEQFF
CDR3nt: TGTGCCAGCAGTTCCCGGGATAGTTTTTACAATGAGCAGTTCTTC

abundance: NA
v_gene: TRBV28
j_gene: TRBJ1-2
d_gene: NA
CDR3aa: CASSFTGGNYGYTF
CDR3nt: TGTGCCAGCAGTTTCACAGGAGGGAACTATGGCTACACCTTC

abundance: NA
v_gene: TRBV29-1
j_gene: TRBJ1-1
d_gene: NA
CDR3aa: CSVHVGTEAFF
CDR3nt: TGCAGCGTCCACGTCGGGACTGAAGCTTTCTTT

abundance: NA
v_gene: TRBV7-9
j_gene: TRBJ1-1
d_gene: NA
CDR3aa: CASSFTQNTEAFF
CDR3nt: TGTGCCAGCAGCTTCACCCAGAACACTGAAGCTTTCTTT

abundance: NA
v_gene: TRBV6-5
j_gene: TRBJ2-3
d_gene: TRBD1
CDR3aa: CASSSRGTGSTDTQYF
CDR3nt: TGTGCCAGCAGTTCCCGAGGGACAGGGAGCACAGATACGCAGTATTTT

abundance: NA
v_gene: TRBV4-3
j_gene: TRBJ1-1
d_gene: TRBD1
CDR3aa: CASSQGTGSVQSTSEAFF
CDR3nt: TGCGCCAGCAGCCAAGGGACAGGAAGCGTCCAGTCCACCTCCGAAGCTTTCTTT

abundance: NA
v_gene: TRBV4-1
j_gene: TRBJ2-7
d_gene: TRBD2
CDR3aa: CASSQIAGKQYF
CDR3nt: TGCGCCAGCAGCCAAATAGCGGGGAAACAGTACTTC

abundance: few
v_gene: TRBV7-6
j_gene: TRBJ2-3
d_gene: NA
CDR3aa: CASIPGINSADTQYF
CDR3nt: TGTGCCAGCATCCCAGGGATTAATTCGGCAGATACGCAGTATTTT

abundance: NA
v_gene: TRBV4-3
j_gene: TRBJ2-2
d_gene: NA
CDR3aa: CASAQSTNTGELFF
CDR3nt: TGCGCCAGCGCCCAATCAACGAACACCGGGGAGCTGTTTTTT

abundance: NA
v_gene: TRBV27
j_gene: TRBJ1-1
d_gene: TRBD1
CDR3aa: CASPGQGRTEAFF
CDR3nt: TGTGCCAGTCCCGGACAGGGAAGAACTGAAGCTTTCTTT

abundance: NA
v_gene: TRBV9
j_gene: TRBJ2-3
d_gene: TRBD2
CDR3aa: CASSATGTSLNTDTQYF
CDR3nt: TGTGCCAGCAGCGCGACCGGGACTAGCCTAAACACAGATACGCAGTATTTT

abundance: NA
v_gene: TRBV27
j_gene: TRBJ2-7
d_gene: NA
CDR3aa: CASSPRDGAYEQYF
CDR3nt: TGTGCCAGCAGTCCCCGGGACGGAGCCTACGAGCAGTACTTC

abundance: NA
v_gene: TRBV30
j_gene: TRBJ2-7
d_gene: NA
CDR3aa: CAWSVMSEQYF
CDR3nt: TGTGCCTGGAGTGTAATGTCCGAGCAGTACTTC

abundance: NA
v_gene: TRBV18
j_gene: TRBJ1-1
d_gene: NA
CDR3aa: CASSSETTEAFF
CDR3nt: TGTGCCAGCTCAAGCGAGACGACTGAAGCTTTCTTT

abundance: NA
v_gene: TRBV28
j_gene: TRBJ2-3
d_gene: NA
CDR3aa: CASSGADSSTDTQYF
CDR3nt: TGTGCCAGCTCAGGAGCGGATTCTTCCACAGATACGCAGTATTTT

abundance: NA
v_gene: TRBV30
j_gene: TRBJ1-1
d_gene: NA
CDR3aa: CAWSVKGEAFF
CDR3nt: TGTGCCTGGAGTGTAAAGGGTGAAGCTTTCTTT

abundance: NA
v_gene: TRBV5-1
j_gene: TRBJ2-1
d_gene: NA
CDR3aa: CASSPDNLHNEQFF
CDR3nt: TGCGCCAGCAGCCCCGACAACCTACACAATGAGCAGTTCTTC

abundance: NA
v_gene: TRBV6-4
j_gene: TRBJ2-2
d_gene: NA
CDR3aa: CASSDSLSNTGELFF
CDR3nt: TGTGCCAGCAGTGACAGTCTATCGAACACCGGGGAGCTGTTTTTT

abundance: NA
v_gene: TRBV27
j_gene: TRBJ2-1
d_gene: TRBD2
CDR3aa: CASSFELAGPNEQFF
CDR3nt: TGTGCCAGCAGTTTCGAACTAGCGGGACCGAATGAGCAGTTCTTC

abundance: NA
v_gene: TRBV28
j_gene: TRBJ2-7
d_gene: NA
CDR3aa: CASTPRGSSEYEQYF
CDR3nt: TGTGCCAGCACCCCCCGGGGGTCCTCCGAGTACGAGCAGTACTTC

abundance: NA
v_gene: TRBV6-1
j_gene: TRBJ1-2
d_gene: NA
CDR3aa: CATAQGNYGYTF
CDR3nt: TGTGCCACCGCGCAGGGGAACTATGGCTACACCTTC

abundance: few
v_gene: TRBV5-8
j_gene: TRBJ2-3
d_gene: NA
CDR3aa: CASSLRADTQYF
CDR3nt: TGTGCCAGCAGCTTGCGTGCAGATACGCAGTATTTT

abundance: NA
v_gene: TRBV30
j_gene: TRBJ2-1
d_gene: NA
CDR3aa: CAWSVRGGVYNEQFF
CDR3nt: TGTGCCTGGAGTGTACGGGGCGGGGTCTACAATGAGCAGTTCTTC

abundance: NA
v_gene: TRBV9
j_gene: TRBJ1-1
d_gene: TRBD1
CDR3aa: CASGQGDDTEAFF
CDR3nt: TGTGCCAGCGGACAGGGGGATGACACTGAAGCTTTCTTT

abundance: NA
v_gene: TRBV7-9
j_gene: TRBJ1-2
d_gene: TRBD1
CDR3aa: CASSSIRDRGPRYGYTF
CDR3nt: TGTGCCAGCAGTTCTATCCGGGACAGGGGGCCTCGGTATGGCTACACCTTC

abundance: NA
v_gene: TRBV6-6
j_gene: TRBJ1-1
d_gene: NA
CDR3aa: CASSRGPDVNTEAFF
CDR3nt: TGTGCCAGCAGTAGGGGCCCAGATGTGAACACTGAAGCTTTCTTT

abundance: NA
v_gene: TRBV5-1
j_gene: TRBJ2-3
d_gene: TRBD2
CDR3aa: CASSLQRAGVGGTDTQYF
CDR3nt: TGCGCCAGCAGCTTGCAACGGGCGGGGGTCGGGGGCACAGATACGCAGTATTTT

abundance: NA
v_gene: TRBV5-4
j_gene: TRBJ1-2
d_gene: NA
CDR3aa: CASSPPDSKDYGYTF
CDR3nt: TGTGCCAGCAGCCCACCGGACAGTAAAGACTATGGCTACACCTTC

abundance: NA
v_gene: TRBV7-9
j_gene: TRBJ1-3
d_gene: NA
CDR3aa: CASSRGRENTIYF
CDR3nt: TGTGCCAGCAGCCGCGGGCGGGAAAACACCATATATTTT

abundance: few
v_gene: TRBV6-5
j_gene: TRBJ2-1
d_gene: TRBD2
CDR3aa: CASSYGAGVFDEQFF
CDR3nt: TGTGCCAGCAGTTACGGAGCGGGAGTGTTCGATGAGCAGTTCTTC

abundance: NA
v_gene: TRBV10-3
j_gene: TRBJ2-5
d_gene: TRBD1
CDR3aa: CAISAPGTGSQETQYF
CDR3nt: TGTGCCATCAGTGCCCCCGGGACAGGGTCGCAAGAGACCCAGTACTTC

abundance: NA
v_gene: TRBV6-1
j_gene: TRBJ1-2
d_gene: NA
CDR3aa: CASSERGGYTF
CDR3nt: TGTGCCAGCAGTGAAAGGGGTGGCTACACCTTC

abundance: NA
v_gene: TRBV18
j_gene: TRBJ1-1
d_gene: NA
CDR3aa: CASSTSTNTEAFF
CDR3nt: TGTGCCAGCTCAACCAGTACGAACACTGAAGCTTTCTTT

abundance: NA
v_gene: TRBV29-1
j_gene: TRBJ2-7
d_gene: TRBD2
CDR3aa: CSVEITATSGFEQYF
CDR3nt: TGCAGCGTTGAAATTACGGCTACTAGCGGGTTTGAGCAGTACTTC

abundance: NA
v_gene: TRBV5-6
j_gene: TRBJ2-5
d_gene: NA
CDR3aa: CASSLEVLAPETQYF
CDR3nt: TGTGCCAGCAGCTTGGAAGTCCTGGCCCCAGAGACCCAGTACTTC

abundance: few
v_gene: TRBV19
j_gene: TRBJ1-2
d_gene: NA
CDR3aa: CASSIGGDYGYTF
CDR3nt: TGTGCCAGTAGTATAGGAGGGGACTATGGCTACACCTTC

abundance: NA
v_gene: TRBV18
j_gene: TRBJ2-2
d_gene: NA
CDR3aa: CASSQYSGELFF
CDR3nt: TGTGCCAGCTCCCAGTATAGCGGGGAGCTGTTTTTT

abundance: NA
v_gene: TRBV29-1
j_gene: TRBJ2-1
d_gene: TRBD2
CDR3aa: CSVASGRVGGEQFF
CDR3nt: TGCAGCGTTGCTAGCGGGAGGGTAGGTGGCGAGCAGTTCTTC

abundance: few
v_gene: TRBV5-4
j_gene: TRBJ1-3
d_gene: NA
CDR3aa: CASSLGGRGNTIYF
CDR3nt: TGTGCCAGCAGCTTAGGAGGCCGCGGAAACACCATATATTTT

abundance: NA
v_gene: TRBV28
j_gene: TRBJ2-7
d_gene: TRBD2
CDR3aa: CASSLWGRGSTYEQYF
CDR3nt: TGTGCCAGCAGTTTATGGGGGAGGGGCAGTACCTACGAGCAGTACTTC

abundance: large
v_gene: TRBV4-1
j_gene: TRBJ2-1
d_gene: NA
CDR3aa: CASSQDRWERVYNEQFF
CDR3nt: TGCGCCAGCAGCCAAGATAGGTGGGAGAGGGTCTACAATGAGCAGTTCTTC

abundance: NA
v_gene: TRBV15
j_gene: TRBJ1-4
d_gene: NA
CDR3aa: CATSRDSGARRTEKLFF
CDR3nt: TGTGCCACCAGCAGAGATTCCGGAGCCAGGCGGACTGAAAAACTGTTTTTT

abundance: NA
v_gene: TRBV5-1
j_gene: TRBJ2-1
d_gene: NA
CDR3aa: CASSLAPGASSNEQFF
CDR3nt: TGCGCCAGCAGCTTGGCCCCAGGCGCGAGTTCCAATGAGCAGTTCTTC

abundance: NA
v_gene: TRBV5-1
j_gene: TRBJ2-5
d_gene: NA
CDR3aa: CASSLNRGLEETQYF
CDR3nt: TGCGCCAGCAGCCTGAACAGGGGACTGGAGGAGACCCAGTACTTC

abundance: NA
v_gene: TRBV5-1
j_gene: TRBJ2-3
d_gene: NA
CDR3aa: CASSHPGTDTQYF
CDR3nt: TGCGCCAGCAGCCACCCCGGCACAGATACGCAGTATTTT

abundance: NA
v_gene: TRBV10-3
j_gene: TRBJ1-5
d_gene: NA
CDR3aa: CAISETGLNQPQHF
CDR3nt: TGTGCCATCAGTGAGACAGGGTTGAATCAGCCCCAGCATTTT

abundance: NA
v_gene: TRBV5-1
j_gene: TRBJ1-5
d_gene: NA
CDR3aa: CASSLEGFNQPQHF
CDR3nt: TGCGCCAGCAGCTTGGAGGGATTCAATCAGCCCCAGCATTTT

abundance: NA
v_gene: TRBV9
j_gene: TRBJ2-2
d_gene: NA
CDR3aa: CASSVGEAGELFF
CDR3nt: TGTGCCAGCAGCGTAGGCGAGGCCGGGGAGCTGTTTTTT

abundance: NA
v_gene: TRBV4-1
j_gene: TRBJ1-4
d_gene: NA
CDR3aa: CASSQDFRAGQGAKLFF
CDR3nt: TGCGCCAGCAGCCAAGATTTTCGTGCGGGCCAGGGAGCAAAACTGTTTTTT

abundance: NA
v_gene: TRBV30
j_gene: TRBJ2-3
d_gene: NA
CDR3aa: CAWSAYTDTQYF
CDR3nt: TGTGCCTGGAGTGCATACACAGATACGCAGTATTTT

abundance: NA
v_gene: TRBV7-3
j_gene: TRBJ1-1
d_gene: NA
CDR3aa: CASSLGTVHTEAFF
CDR3nt: TGTGCCAGCAGCCTCGGGACCGTACACACTGAAGCTTTCTTT

abundance: once
v_gene: TRBV5-6
j_gene: TRBJ2-3
d_gene: NA
CDR3aa: CASSLDGAQYF
CDR3nt: TGTGCCAGCAGCTTGGACGGGGCGCAGTATTTT

abundance: NA
v_gene: TRBV30
j_gene: TRBJ1-2
d_gene: TRBD1
CDR3aa: CAWSPSGGGTGLGYTF
CDR3nt: TGTGCCTGGAGTCCCTCGGGTGGGGGGACAGGGTTAGGCTACACCTTC